Following are 19 T cell receptor beta chains from one sample sequenced in a study of cytomegalovirus exposure and HLA in healthy donors. With 60 Vbeta and 13 Jbeta primers, the PCR was carried out. Using immunoSEQ multiplex PCR, the repertoire was profiled, and TCRdb retains in-frame clones only, with some absent. The sample has 65,000 or so clones, 77% seen once. Sequencing was carried out using PBMCs. These receptors all stem from a middle-aged woman in good health and CMV-seropositive.

The V call is TRBV5-1, the J call TRBJ2-5; 7 positions match TRBD2. This CDR3 has 14 residues. V gave up 3 bases and J gave up 2 bases; unmatched junction bases: 4. The germline gives CDR1 SGHRS, CDR2 YFSETQ. CDR3 sequence (DNA): TGCGCCAGCAGCTGGGAGGGGTTTCAAGAGACCCAGTACTTC. Amino acids: CASSWEGFQETQYF.

The chain combines TRBV6-5 with TRBJ1-5; 8 nucleotides line up with TRBD1. V lost 0 bases to trimming and J lost 5 bases; unmatched junction nucleotides: 6. CDR3 size: 16 residues. CDR1 is MNHEY and CDR2 is SVGAGI in the germline V gene. Here the CDR3 reads CASSYSGRGPHQPQHF. CDR3 DNA sequence: TGTGCCAGCAGTTACTCAGGCAGGGGGCCTCATCAGCCCCAGCATTTT.

The chain joins TRBV7-2 to TRBJ2-2; 7 positions agree with TRBD1. Germline V CDR1 and CDR2: SGHTA, FQGNSA. CDR3 length equals 15 residues. The V gene end was trimmed by 1 base and the J gene end by 2 bases; junction bases not matched to a gene: 1. The CDR3 spells CASSLGDRNTGELFF. For the CDR3, the DNA is TGTGCCAGCAGCTTAGGGGACAGAAACACCGGGGAGCTGTTTTTT. Supplemented by reference TRBV7-2 and TRBJ2-2, the full variable domain reads GAGVSQSPSNKVTEKGKDVELRCDPISGHTALYWYRQSLGQGLEFLIYFQGNSAPDKSGLPSDRFSAERTGGSVSTLTIQRTQQEDSAVYLCASSLGDRNTGELFFGEGSRLTVL.

V is TRBV5-1 and J is TRBJ2-2, with a possible D match to TRBD2 (6 bases). Trimming pared 4 bases from V and 1 base from J, leaving 11 bases between. The CDR3 length is 15 residues. Looked up from germline, CDR1 is SGHRS and CDR2 is YFSETQ. The CDR3 spells CASSAGLLNTGELFF. CDR3 DNA sequence: TGCGCCAGCAGCGCGGGACTTCTGAACACCGGGGAGCTGTTTTTT.

The chain recombines TRBV5-1 with TRBJ1-1, with D hard to call. The CDR3 has 12 amino acids. The germline V and J ends were trimmed by 5 bases and 0 bases, with 5 bases remaining between them. Germline CDR1 and CDR2: SGHRS and YFSETQ. The CDR3 is CASRYMNTEAFF. In DNA form, the CDR3 reads TGCGCCAGCAGGTACATGAACACTGAAGCTTTCTTT.

The chain carries TRBV4-1 and TRBJ2-5; 14 nucleotides line up with TRBD2. This CDR3 region has 20 residues. Germline V gene data show CDR1 as MGHRA and CDR2 as YSYEKL. Trimming cost V 3 bases and J 5 bases; bases outside gene matches: 17. As DNA, the CDR3 is TGCGCCAGCAGCCACACCCCGGGACTAGCGGGGGTAAAATACCCCGAGACCCAGTACTTC. Its protein is CASSHTPGLAGVKYPETQYF.

This chain uses TRBV4-3 with TRBJ2-2; D is uncertain. Between the trimmed V and J ends, which lost 4 bases and 5 bases, there was a span of 8 bases. The CDR3 length is 13 residues. Per germline, CDR1 LGHNA and CDR2 YSLEER. CDR3 nucleotides: TGCGCCAGCAGCCTCTCCTTAACCGGGGAGCTGTTTTTT. Amino acids: CASSLSLTGELFF.

The chain employs TRBV6-5 and TRBJ2-7; tentatively, D is TRBD1 (6 bases). This CDR3 comprises 13 residues. Germline V CDR1 and CDR2: MNHEY, SVGAGI. Trimming stripped 2 bases from V and 4 bases from J, with 9 bases between. CDR3 region: CASSYGDTYEQYF. Here the CDR3 DNA reads TGTGCCAGCAGTTACGGGGACACGTACGAGCAGTACTTC.

J is TRBJ2-1 and V is TRBV9, with 7 bases matching TRBD1. The J segment lost 5 bases and the V segment lost 0 bases, leaving 2 bases of the junction unmatched. This CDR3 comprises 14 residues. CDR1 is SGDLS, CDR2 YYNGEE, per germline. The CDR3 DNA sequence: TGTGCCAGCAGCGTAGTAGGGACAGACAATGAGCAGTTCTTC. Translating gives CASSVVGTDNEQFF.

The chain combines TRBV6-6 with TRBJ2-7; TRBD1 might be the D (6 bases). The CDR3 consists of 12 residues. Trimming shortened V by 6 bases and J by 4 bases, and 10 bases separated the two germline ends. Germline CDR1 MNHNY, CDR2 SVGAGI (reference sequence). CDR3 sequence (DNA): TGTGCCAGCAGGTTCACAGGGTACGAGCAGTACTTC. Its translation: CASRFTGYEQYF.

The gene calls are TRBV6-5 and TRBJ1-1, with 7 bases that match TRBD1. Germline assignment: CDR1 MNHEY and CDR2 SVGAGI. This CDR3 comprises 15 residues. J lost 5 bases, V lost 2 bases, and 8 bases had no gene match. The CDR3 DNA reads TGTGCCAGCAGTTACGGGGGACAGACCTTTACTGAAGCTTTCTTT. It encodes CASSYGGQTFTEAFF.

The CDR3 sequence is CASSLGESQTGELFF. The CDR3 bases are TGTGCCAGCAGCCTAGGAGAAAGCCAGACCGGGGAGCTGTTTTTT. This sequence joins TRBV5-4 and TRBJ2-2; D is uncertain. The V end lost 4 bases, the J end lost 5 bases, and 15 bases lay between the germline ends. The CDR3 extends over 15 amino acids. Germline V gene lookup returns CDR1 SGHNT and CDR2 YYREEE (reference sequence).

This sequence joins TRBV7-2 and TRBJ2-3, with 9 bases matching TRBD1. The length of the CDR3 is 14 residues. Germline trimming cut 1 base from V and 6 bases from J; bases unmatched to any gene: 2. The germline CDR1 and CDR2 sequences are SGHTA and FQGNSA. CDR3 in DNA: TGTGCCAGCAGCTTAGACAGGGGGCTCGATACGCAGTATTTT. Translated: CASSLDRGLDTQYF.

J is TRBJ2-1 and V is TRBV6-1, with 13 bases that match TRBD2. Germline CDR1 is MNHNS and CDR2 is SASEGT. CDR3 length: 14 residues. The trim removed 7 bases at V and 7 bases at J, leaving 4 bases unmatched. CDR3 in DNA: TGTGCCAGCACCCGGACTAGCGGGGGTAATGAGCAGTTCTTC. Encoded protein: CASTRTSGGNEQFF.

The chain couples TRBV6-1 to TRBJ1-4, with D possibly being TRBD1 (5 bases). V was pared by 0 bases and J by 5 bases, with 16 bases between. Germline assignment: CDR1 MNHNS and CDR2 SASEGT. The CDR3 runs to 17 residues. The chain's CDR3 is CASSEALMQGPNEKLFF. In nucleotides, the CDR3 is TGTGCCAGCAGTGAAGCCCTCATGCAGGGCCCAAATGAAAAACTGTTTTTT.

The chain uses TRBV27 and TRBJ2-1; 7 nucleotides line up with TRBD2. The ends lost 6 bases at V and 9 bases at J; junction bases unmatched: 14. CDR1 is MNHEY, CDR2 SMNVEV, per germline (reference sequence). The CDR3 spans 15 residues. CDR3 residues: CASRVTGGLLAEQFF. The CDR3, as DNA: TGTGCCAGCAGGGTTACGGGGGGTTTACTCGCTGAGCAGTTCTTC.

To note about this clone: The junction does not match germline at one end; this may be a read error. The rearrangement uses TRBV30 and TRBJ2-7; D might be TRBD1 (6 bases). The CDR3 totals 11 residues. Germline assignment: CDR1 GTSNPN and CDR2 SVGIG (reference sequence). CDR3 protein: CAWGQTQRPNF. The CDR3 DNA reads as TGTGCCTGGGGACAGACACAACGCCCGAACTTC.

This clone was recorded a few times. The chain carries TRBV19 and TRBJ2-3; D ambiguous. Trimming left V 6 bases short and J 6 bases short, with 10 bases between. The CDR3 is made up of 12 amino acids. Germline CDR1 LNHDA, CDR2 SQIVND (reference sequence). The CDR3 reads CASRLSGDTQYF. The CDR3, as DNA: TGTGCCAGTAGACTTAGTGGTGATACGCAGTATTTT.

This chain uses TRBV30 with TRBJ1-5; D gene uncertain. CDR3 size: 13 residues. Trimming left V 2 bases short and J 7 bases short, with 12 bases between. Germline lookup yields CDR1 GTSNPN and CDR2 SVGIG (reference sequence). CDR3 sequence (DNA): TGTGCCTGGAGTTATGACCCCGGGCAGCCCCAGCATTTT. Its protein product is CAWSYDPGQPQHF.